One sample yielded the 30 T cell receptor beta chains listed below, sequenced in a study of T cells after yellow fever vaccination. TCRdb re-analysed the 5' RACE reads in MiXCR, keeping a single row per CDR3 protein. The sample consists of 620,000 or so distinct CDR3 sequences, less than 20% of them appearing once. Source: PBMCs, taken about 5 days after the first yellow fever vaccination. These receptors all stem from a man between 18 and 35 years old who received the YFV17D yellow fever vaccine.

The rearrangement links TRBV3-1 to TRBJ2-7; the D is unclear. Germline CDR1 LGHDT, CDR2 YNNKEL (reference sequence). This CDR3 spans 11 amino acids. V gave up 3 bases and J gave up 6 bases, with 6 bases separating them. The CDR3 DNA sequence: TGTGCCAGCAGCCAGGGATTCGAGCAGTACGTC. This translates into CASSQGFEQYV.

This clonotype came up many times. V and J are TRBV7-2 and TRBJ1-2, with TRBD1 matching over 7 bases. CDR1 is SGHTA and CDR2 is FQGNSA in the germline V gene. CDR3 length: 12 amino acids. The V gene end was trimmed by 3 bases and the J gene end by 7 bases; junction bases not matched to a gene: 2. The CDR3 loop reads CASSLTGTGYTF. CDR3 DNA sequence: TGTGCCAGCAGCTTGACAGGGACTGGCTACACCTTC.

The J gene is TRBJ1-3, the V gene TRBV4-1, with 7 positions matching TRBD1. With V trimmed by 8 bases and J by 2 bases, 9 bases remained unmatched. The CDR3 spans 15 residues. CDR1 and CDR2 from the germline V gene are MGHRA and YSYEKL. The CDR3 DNA reads TGCGCCAGCTGCCCCGGGACAGCGGCTGGAAACACCATATATTTT. Translated: CASCPGTAAGNTIYF.

This clonotype was seen a few times. This chain joins TRBV10-2 and TRBJ2-3; 7 nucleotides agree with TRBD1. V shed 10 bases and J 5 bases; nucleotides not matched to a gene: 12. CDR1 and CDR2 (germline): WSHSY, SAAADI. The CDR3 runs to 14 residues. CDR3 residues: CATRDGTVLDTQYF. The CDR3 nucleotides read TGCGCCACCAGGGACGGGACAGTTCTAGATACGCAGTATTTT.

Only a few counts were recorded for this clonotype. The chain employs TRBV10-3 and TRBJ2-7, with D tentatively TRBD1 (5 bases). Germline lookup yields CDR1 ENHRY and CDR2 SYGVKD. V was cut by 0 bases and J by 6 bases, with 9 bases left in between. The CDR3 extends over 13 amino acids. The CDR3 protein is CAISESQVGEQYF. Written as DNA, the CDR3 is TGTGCCATCAGTGAGTCACAGGTAGGCGAGCAGTACTTC.

The V gene is TRBV4-3, the J gene TRBJ1-5, with D unresolved. The V end was cut by 0 bases, the J end by 3 bases, with 9 bases between. The CDR3 has 15 amino acids. Germline V lookup: CDR1 LGHNA, CDR2 YSLEER. This CDR3 is CASSQELGHNQPQHF. CDR3 DNA sequence: TGCGCCAGCAGCCAAGAACTAGGCCACAATCAGCCCCAGCATTTT.

The chain's CDR3 is CASSLAPARLETQYF. In DNA form, the CDR3 reads TGTGCCAGCAGCTTAGCCCCGGCAAGGCTGGAGACCCAGTACTTC. V gene TRBV7-8 combines with J gene TRBJ2-5; D is unresolved. Deletions cut 0 bases from V and 5 bases from J, with 13 bases between. CDR1 and CDR2 from the germline V gene are SGHVS and FQNEAQ. The CDR3 runs 15 residues.

This clonotype turned up a few times. This chain joins TRBV7-9 and TRBJ2-2; a possible D gene is TRBD2 (6 bases). Germline assignment: CDR1 SEHNR and CDR2 FQNEAQ (reference sequence). The CDR3 is made up of 15 amino acids. Trimming left V 1 base short and J 2 bases short, with 8 bases between. The CDR3 DNA sequence: TGTGCCAGCAGCTTAGTGGAGGGAAACACCGGGGAGCTGTTTTTT. It is translated as CASSLVEGNTGELFF.

V is TRBV28 and J is TRBJ1-3; a possible D gene is TRBD1 (5 bases). The CDR3 loop spans 15 amino acids. Per the germline V gene, CDR1 is MDHEN and CDR2 is SYDVKM. With 3 bases removed from V and 4 bases from J, the gap between germline ends came to 13 bases. The CDR3 nucleotides read TGTGCCAGCAGTTTCCGGGGGGTGTACGGAAACACCATATATTTT. Its protein product is CASSFRGVYGNTIYF.

A remark on this clonotype: Germline and junction disagree at one end, which may indicate a read error. The chain joins TRBV5-1 to TRBJ2-1, with TRBD2 matching 10 bases. The CDR3 sequence is 12 residues long. The germline V gene encodes CDR1 SGHRS and CDR2 YFSETQ. The chain's CDR3 is CATSGGADEQFF. The DNA for the CDR3 is TGCGCCACCAGCGGGGGGGCGGATGAGCAGTTCTTC.

The sample holds a few counts of this clonotype. This chain joins TRBV12-3 or TRBV12-4 and TRBJ1-1; 8 bases match TRBD1. The ends lost 6 bases at V and 0 bases at J; junction bases unmatched: 6. This CDR3 has 15 residues. CDR3 sequence: CASSQTGVLNTEAFF. Here the CDR3 DNA reads TGTGCCAGCAGCCAGACAGGGGTCCTGAACACTGAAGCTTTCTTT.

This clonotype was picked up a small number of times. V is TRBV9 and J is TRBJ2-1; no reliable D call. The V and J ends lost 2 bases and 4 bases respectively, with 7 bases between them. The germline V gene has CDR1 SGDLS and CDR2 YYNGEE. This CDR3 comprises 13 residues. The CDR3 DNA sequence: TGTGCCAGCAGCGTTCGAGATTACAATGAGCAGTTCTTC. Translating gives CASSVRDYNEQFF.

This clonotype was recorded once. This sequence joins TRBV4-2 and TRBJ1-1; no clear D. Germline CDR1 reads LGHNA; CDR2 reads YNFKEQ. Trimming cost V 0 bases and J 1 base, with 6 bases left between them. CDR3 length: 14 amino acids. The CDR3 coding sequence is TGTGCCAGCAGCCAAGATCTGCAGAACACTGAAGCTTTCTTT. It is translated as CASSQDLQNTEAFF.

The V and J genes are TRBV18 and TRBJ1-2; D possibly corresponds to TRBD1 (5 bases). CDR3 length: 15 amino acids. Trimming took off 3 bases at V and 6 bases at J, with 17 bases between the two ends. CDR1 is KGHSH and CDR2 is LQKENI in the germline V gene. CDR3 sequence: CASSPHPQGGDGYTF. The DNA for the CDR3 is TGTGCCAGCTCACCTCATCCCCAGGGTGGCGATGGCTACACCTTC.

This clonotype has just a few counts. The chain joins TRBV6-1 to TRBJ1-5; no firm D call. The V gene's germline CDR1 is MNHNS and CDR2 SASEGT. Trimming took off 8 bases at V and 0 bases at J, with 11 bases between the two ends. This CDR3 is built from 14 residues. The CDR3 loop is CASVQTLSNQPQHF. The DNA for the CDR3 is TGTGCCAGCGTCCAGACGCTTAGCAATCAGCCCCAGCATTTT.

This clonotype was seen only a few times. V and J are TRBV27 and TRBJ2-4, with TRBD1 matching 7 bases. This CDR3 contains 20 residues. Germline V gives CDR1 MNHEY, CDR2 SMNVEV (reference sequence). With V trimmed by 3 bases and J by 13 bases, 30 bases remained unmatched. CDR3 sequence: CASSLFANRFLRGPGDRQYF. CDR3 DNA: TGTGCCAGCAGTTTGTTTGCTAACCGATTCCTTAGAGGCCCCGGGGACAGACAGTACTTC.

This clonotype was seen a handful of times. The rearrangement joins TRBV2 to TRBJ1-1, with D perhaps matching TRBD1 (6 bases). The CDR3 consists of 13 residues. The germline V gene encodes CDR1 SNHLY and CDR2 FYNNEI. Trimming left V 6 bases short and J 11 bases short, with 19 bases between. The CDR3 loop is CASRGWGRESAFF. In DNA form, the CDR3 reads TGTGCCAGCAGGGGATGGGGGCGCGAATCGGCTTTCTTT.

The genes are TRBV7-9 and TRBJ2-6; no clear D. CDR1 and CDR2 (germline): SEHNR, FQNEAQ (reference sequence). The CDR3 sequence is 17 residues long. Trimming removed 0 bases from V and 4 bases from J, with 13 bases in between. CDR3 loop: CASSLALQARGANVLTF. The CDR3 region has the DNA TGTGCCAGCAGCTTAGCGCTTCAGGCCAGAGGGGCCAACGTCCTGACTTTC.

There are a few counts of this clonotype. The V and J genes are TRBV7-2 and TRBJ1-2; D ambiguous. The V end was cut by 0 bases, the J end by 3 bases, with 8 bases between. The CDR3 length is 14 residues. Germline V lookup: CDR1 SGHTA, CDR2 FQGNSA. The CDR3 region has the DNA TGTGCCAGCAGCTTAGCGCAAACAGACTATGGCTACACCTTC. Protein sequence: CASSLAQTDYGYTF.

This sequence joins TRBV5-1 and TRBJ2-3, with 8 positions matching TRBD2. The CDR3 consists of 16 residues. CDR1 SGHRS and CDR2 YFSETQ come from the germline V gene. V shed 4 bases and J 2 bases; nucleotides not matched to a gene: 9. CDR3 DNA sequence: TGCGCCAGCAGCCTGGCGGGGGGAACCCCCACAGATACGCAGTATTTT. Translating it yields CASSLAGGTPTDTQYF.

This clonotype was picked up a small number of times. V and J are TRBV20-1 and TRBJ1-4, with 7 bases that match TRBD1. Germline-derived CDR1 and CDR2 are DFQATT and SNEGSKA (reference sequence). The CDR3 is 15 amino acids. Germline trimming cut 5 bases from V and 4 bases from J; bases unmatched to any gene: 10. The CDR3 sequence is CSASQIRGGNEKLFF. CDR3 bases: TGCAGTGCTTCACAAATCAGGGGGGGTAATGAAAAACTGTTTTTT.

The rearrangement links TRBV27 to TRBJ2-2; D gene uncertain. The CDR3 is 15 residues long. Trimming removed 7 bases from V and 1 base from J, with 13 bases in between. CDR1 and CDR2 from the germline V gene are MNHEY and SMNVEV (reference sequence). The CDR3 region has the DNA TGTGCCAGCAACTCGGTTGGGGAGAACACCGGGGAGCTGTTTTTT. Amino acid sequence: CASNSVGENTGELFF.

At least ten counts were recorded for this clonotype. This sequence joins TRBV4-2 and TRBJ1-2; D is unresolved. This CDR3 spans 14 amino acids. The germline V gene has CDR1 LGHNA and CDR2 YNFKEQ. V lost 1 base, J lost 5 bases, and 11 bases lay in between. CDR3 sequence (DNA): TGTGCCAGCAGCCAAGGTGTAAGTTGGTATGGCTACACCTTC. It codes for CASSQGVSWYGYTF.

In its sample, this clonotype was seen a few times. This chain uses TRBV4-3 with TRBJ2-5; D gene unclear. Germline loops: CDR1 LGHNA, CDR2 YSLEER. The CDR3 covers 16 residues. Trimming cost V 1 base and J 1 base, with 13 bases left between them. CDR3 in amino acids: CASSQGARPGQETQYF. The CDR3 DNA reads as TGCGCCAGCAGCCAAGGGGCCCGTCCCGGCCAAGAGACCCAGTACTTC.

This clonotype has a handful of counts. The CDR3 region is CASRTLDRRMNTEAFF. For the CDR3, the DNA is TGTGCCAGCAGGACCTTGGACCGCCGCATGAACACTGAAGCTTTCTTT. This chain links TRBV7-2 with TRBJ1-1, with D unresolved. CDR3 size: 16 residues. In germline, CDR1 is SGHTA, CDR2 FQGNSA. Trimming pared 6 bases from V and 0 bases from J, leaving 17 bases between.

J is TRBJ2-1 and V is TRBV7-8, with D possibly TRBD2 on 6 matching bases. The CDR3 length is 18 residues. Trimming left V 6 bases short and J 7 bases short, with 28 bases between. Germline values: CDR1 SGHVS, CDR2 FQNEAQ. The DNA for the CDR3 is TGTGCCAGCAGTAAGCTTAGAGTGGGGGGAGTCGGGGGTAATGAGCAGTTCTTC. Encoded protein: CASSKLRVGGVGGNEQFF.

The V call is TRBV5-1, the J call TRBJ2-2; D gene ambiguous. This CDR3 has 16 residues. Trimming took off 4 bases at V and 3 bases at J, with 16 bases between the two ends. Germline CDR1 is SGHRS and CDR2 is YFSETQ. For the CDR3, the DNA is TGCGCCAGCAGCCCTGCAGAAGGGTCCCACACCGGGGAGCTGTTTTTT. It codes for CASSPAEGSHTGELFF.

V and J are TRBV3-1 and TRBJ2-3; D gene uncertain. This CDR3 region has 15 residues. Germline-derived CDR1 and CDR2 are LGHDT and YNNKEL (reference sequence). The V and J ends lost 0 bases and 2 bases respectively, with 9 bases between them. The CDR3 loop is CASSQETSPTDTQYF. The CDR3 nucleotides are TGTGCCAGCAGCCAAGAGACTTCCCCCACAGATACGCAGTATTTT.

This clonotype was detected a few times. The V and J genes are TRBV4-2 and TRBJ2-5; TRBD2 matches 7 bases. There are 16 residues in the CDR3. Germline loops: CDR1 LGHNA, CDR2 YNFKEQ. Trimming at V came to 0 bases and at J to 3 bases, leaving 7 bases not matched to a gene. The CDR3 DNA sequence: TGTGCCAGCAGCCAAGATCGTGGACTAGTGGAAGAGACCCAGTACTTC. This sequence encodes CASSQDRGLVEETQYF.

The chain links TRBV20-1 to TRBJ2-3; 9 bases are shared with TRBD1. There are 17 residues in the CDR3. CDR1 and CDR2 (germline): DFQATT, SNEGSKA (reference sequence). V was pared by 1 base and J by 4 bases, with 12 bases of the junction left unmatched. The CDR3: CSARVQVGTGLPDTQYF. The CDR3 coding sequence is TGCAGTGCTAGAGTCCAAGTGGGGACAGGGCTCCCAGATACGCAGTATTTT.